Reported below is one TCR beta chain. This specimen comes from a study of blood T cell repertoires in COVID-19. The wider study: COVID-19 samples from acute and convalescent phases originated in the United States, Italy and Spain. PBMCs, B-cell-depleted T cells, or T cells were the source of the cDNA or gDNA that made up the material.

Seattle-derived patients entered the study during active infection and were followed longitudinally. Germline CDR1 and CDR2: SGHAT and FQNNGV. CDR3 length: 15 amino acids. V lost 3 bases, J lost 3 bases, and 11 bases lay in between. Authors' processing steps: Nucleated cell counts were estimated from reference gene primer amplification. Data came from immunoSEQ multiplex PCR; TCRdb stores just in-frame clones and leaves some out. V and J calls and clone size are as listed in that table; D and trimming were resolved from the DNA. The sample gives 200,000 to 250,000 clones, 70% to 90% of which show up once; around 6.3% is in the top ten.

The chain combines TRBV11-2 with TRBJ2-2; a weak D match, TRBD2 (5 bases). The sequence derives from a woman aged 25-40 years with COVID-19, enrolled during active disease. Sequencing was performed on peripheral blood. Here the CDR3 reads CASSLRGSDTGELFF. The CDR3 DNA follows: TGTGCCAGCAGCTTGCGAGGGAGTGACACCGGGGAGCTGTTTTTT.